This TCR beta chain emerged from a study of T cell repertoires in cytomegalovirus infection. TCRdb analysed the reads with MiXCR anew, one entry per CDR3 protein. The sample yields more than 300,000 distinct CDR3 sequences, around a third seen once. This clonotype was seen more than once but under ten times. Its target is not known. The germline gives CDR1 LNHDA, CDR2 SQIVND (reference sequence). Trimming stripped 4 bases from V and 6 bases from J, with 10 bases between. This CDR3 region has 12 residues. The clonotype originates from a human donor in good health (CMV status not recorded). Some clones in this sample may be carry-over from other donors' samples. This chain uses TRBV19 with TRBJ2-7; D gene ambiguous. The sequencing here drew on cultured PBMCs, taken from culture after CMV antigen stimulation. The CDR3 bases are TGTGCCAGTAGTAACACGGTCGGCGAGCAGTACTTC. Its protein product is CASSNTVGEQYF.